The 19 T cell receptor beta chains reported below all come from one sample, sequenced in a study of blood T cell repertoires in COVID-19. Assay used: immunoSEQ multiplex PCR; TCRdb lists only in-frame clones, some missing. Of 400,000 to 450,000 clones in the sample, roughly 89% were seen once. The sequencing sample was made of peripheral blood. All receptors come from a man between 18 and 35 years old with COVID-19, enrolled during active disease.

The CDR3, as DNA: TGTGCCAGCAGGAGTAGCGGGGGCGGGGGAGAGCAGTACTTC. Its translation is CASRSSGGGGEQYF. V usage is TRBV6-5 and J usage is TRBJ2-7, with TRBD2 identical over 9 bases. The CDR3 has 14 amino acids. CDR1 MNHEY and CDR2 SVGAGI come from the germline V gene. J was trimmed by 7 bases and V by 6 bases; bases with no gene match: 10.

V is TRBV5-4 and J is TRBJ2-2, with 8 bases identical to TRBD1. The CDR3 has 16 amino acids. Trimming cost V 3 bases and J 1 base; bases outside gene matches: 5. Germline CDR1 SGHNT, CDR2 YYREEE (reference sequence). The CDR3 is CASSSNRGRNTGELFF. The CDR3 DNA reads TGTGCCAGCAGCTCGAACAGGGGGAGGAACACCGGGGAGCTGTTTTTT.

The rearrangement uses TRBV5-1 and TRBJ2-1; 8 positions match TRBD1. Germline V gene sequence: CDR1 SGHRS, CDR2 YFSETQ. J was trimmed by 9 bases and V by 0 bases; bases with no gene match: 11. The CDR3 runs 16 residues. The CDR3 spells CASSLVLTQGAVEQFF. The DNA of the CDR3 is TGCGCCAGCAGCTTGGTACTAACGCAGGGGGCGGTTGAGCAGTTCTTC.

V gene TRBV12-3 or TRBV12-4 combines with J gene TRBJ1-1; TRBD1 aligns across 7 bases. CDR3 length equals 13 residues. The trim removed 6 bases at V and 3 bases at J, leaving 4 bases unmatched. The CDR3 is CASSQGQYTEAFF. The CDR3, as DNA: TGTGCCAGCAGCCAGGGACAGTACACTGAAGCTTTCTTT.

The chain's CDR3 is CASSPRYGGPQETQYF. The CDR3 DNA reads TGTGCCAGCAGCCCCCGCTACGGGGGTCCGCAAGAGACCCAGTACTTC. The V gene is TRBV3-1 (or the pseudogene TRBV3-2), the J gene TRBJ2-5, with TRBD2 as a possible D gene (6 bases). The germline gives CDR1 LGHDT, CDR2 YNNKEL (reference sequence). This CDR3 comprises 16 residues. Trimming stripped 4 bases from V and 2 bases from J, with 17 bases between.

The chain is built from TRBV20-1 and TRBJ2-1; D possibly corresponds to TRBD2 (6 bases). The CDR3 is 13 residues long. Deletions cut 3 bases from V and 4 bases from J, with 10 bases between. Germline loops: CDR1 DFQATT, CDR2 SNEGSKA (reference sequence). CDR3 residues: CSASYREYNEQFF. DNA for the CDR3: TGCAGTGCTAGTTATCGGGAGTACAATGAGCAGTTCTTC.

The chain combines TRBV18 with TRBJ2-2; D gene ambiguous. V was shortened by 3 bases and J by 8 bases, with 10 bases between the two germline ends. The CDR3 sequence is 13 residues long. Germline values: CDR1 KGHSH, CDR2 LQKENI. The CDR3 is CASSPPLLGELFF. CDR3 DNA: TGTGCCAGCTCACCCCCTCTCCTGGGGGAGCTGTTTTTT. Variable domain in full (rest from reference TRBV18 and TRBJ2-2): NAGVMQNPRHLVRRRGQEARLRCSPMKGHSHVYWYRQLPEEGLKFMVYLQKENIIDESGMPKERFSAEFPKEGPSILRIQQVVRGDSAAYFCASSPPLLGELFFGEGSRLTVL.

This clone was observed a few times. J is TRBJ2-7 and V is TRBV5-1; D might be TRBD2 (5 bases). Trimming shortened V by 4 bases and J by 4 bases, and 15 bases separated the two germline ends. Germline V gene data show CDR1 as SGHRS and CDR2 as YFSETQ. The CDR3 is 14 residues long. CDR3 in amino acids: CASSPRLGDYEQYF. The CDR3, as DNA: TGCGCCAGCAGCCCGAGACTGGGAGATTACGAGCAGTACTTC.

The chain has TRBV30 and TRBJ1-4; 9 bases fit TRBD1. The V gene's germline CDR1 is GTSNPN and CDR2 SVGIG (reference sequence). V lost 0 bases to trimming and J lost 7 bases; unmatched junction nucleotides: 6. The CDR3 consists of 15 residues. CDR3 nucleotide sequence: TGTGCCTGGAGTGTCCAACAGGGGGCGCGTGAAAAACTGTTTTTT. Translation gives CAWSVQQGAREKLFF.

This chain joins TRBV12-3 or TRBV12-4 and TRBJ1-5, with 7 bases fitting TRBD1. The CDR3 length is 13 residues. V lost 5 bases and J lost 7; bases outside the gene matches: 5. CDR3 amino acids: CASSGQEEQPQHF. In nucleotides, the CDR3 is TGTGCCAGCAGTGGACAGGAGGAACAGCCCCAGCATTTT.

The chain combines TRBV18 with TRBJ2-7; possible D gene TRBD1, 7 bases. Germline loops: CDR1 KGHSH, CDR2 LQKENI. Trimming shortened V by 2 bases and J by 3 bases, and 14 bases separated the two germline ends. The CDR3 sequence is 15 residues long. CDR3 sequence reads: CASSPGGGTVYEQYF. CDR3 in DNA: TGTGCCAGCTCACCAGGAGGGGGCACCGTCTACGAGCAGTACTTC.

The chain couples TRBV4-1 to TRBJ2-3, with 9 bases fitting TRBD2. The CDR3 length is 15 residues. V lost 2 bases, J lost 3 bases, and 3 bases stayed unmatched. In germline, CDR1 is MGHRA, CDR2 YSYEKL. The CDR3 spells CASSQMGLATDTQYF. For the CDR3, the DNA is TGCGCCAGCAGCCAAATGGGACTAGCAACAGATACGCAGTATTTT.

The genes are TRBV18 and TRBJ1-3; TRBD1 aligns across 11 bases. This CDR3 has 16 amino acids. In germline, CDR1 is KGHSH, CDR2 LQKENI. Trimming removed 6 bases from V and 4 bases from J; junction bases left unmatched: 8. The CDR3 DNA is TGTGCCAGCTCGGAAGGGACAGGGGGGAGAGGAAACACCATATATTTT. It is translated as CASSEGTGGRGNTIYF.

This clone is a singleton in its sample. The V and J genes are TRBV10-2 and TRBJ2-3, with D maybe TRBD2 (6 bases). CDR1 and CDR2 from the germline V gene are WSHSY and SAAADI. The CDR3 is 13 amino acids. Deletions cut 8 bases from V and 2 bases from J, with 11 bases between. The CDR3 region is CASSRGTTDTQYF. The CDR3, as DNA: TGCGCCAGCTCGCGGGGAACCACAGATACGCAGTATTTT.

DNA for the CDR3: TGTGCCAGCTCACGGGACAGGGGGCAGGAGCAGTTCTTC. It codes for CASSRDRGQEQFF. The chain carries TRBV18 and TRBJ2-1, with 12 bases aligning to TRBD1. CDR3 length equals 13 residues. V lost 4 bases and J lost 10; bases outside the gene matches: 2. CDR1 KGHSH and CDR2 LQKENI come from the germline V gene.

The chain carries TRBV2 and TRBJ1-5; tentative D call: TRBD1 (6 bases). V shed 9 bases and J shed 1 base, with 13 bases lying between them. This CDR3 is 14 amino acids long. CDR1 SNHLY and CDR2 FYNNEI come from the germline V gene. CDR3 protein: CASKQGVSNQPQHF. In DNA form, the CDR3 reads TGTGCCAGTAAACAGGGTGTCAGCAATCAGCCCCAGCATTTT. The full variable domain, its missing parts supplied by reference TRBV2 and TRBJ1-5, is EPEVTQTPSHQVTQMGQEVILRCVPISNHLYFYWYRQILGQKVEFLVSFYNNEISEKSEIFDDQFSVERPDGSNFTLKIRSTKLEDSAMYFCASKQGVSNQPQHFGDGTRLSIL.

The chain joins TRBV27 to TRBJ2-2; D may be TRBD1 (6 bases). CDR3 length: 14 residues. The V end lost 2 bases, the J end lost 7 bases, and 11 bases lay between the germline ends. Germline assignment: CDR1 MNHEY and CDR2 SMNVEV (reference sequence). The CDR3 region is CASSLNRVVGELFF. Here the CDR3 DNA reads TGTGCCAGCAGTTTAAACAGGGTTGTCGGGGAGCTGTTTTTT.

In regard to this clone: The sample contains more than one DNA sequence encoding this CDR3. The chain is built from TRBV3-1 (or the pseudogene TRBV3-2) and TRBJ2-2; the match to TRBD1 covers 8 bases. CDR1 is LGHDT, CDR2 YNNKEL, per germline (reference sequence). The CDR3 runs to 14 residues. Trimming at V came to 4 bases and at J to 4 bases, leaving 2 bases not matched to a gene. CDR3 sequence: CASSRTGGTGELFF. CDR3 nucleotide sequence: TGTGCCAGCAGCCGCACAGGGGGCACCGGGGAGCTGTTTTTT.

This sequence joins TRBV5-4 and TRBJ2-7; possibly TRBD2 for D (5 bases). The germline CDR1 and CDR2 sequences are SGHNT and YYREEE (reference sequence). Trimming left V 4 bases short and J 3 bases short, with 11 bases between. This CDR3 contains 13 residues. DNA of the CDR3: TGTGCCAGCAGCCCCGCTGGAGGCTACGAGCAGTACTTC. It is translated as CASSPAGGYEQYF.